The 11 T cell receptor beta chains below come from one sample, sequenced in a study of identical twins. TCRdb reprocessed the 5' RACE reads with MiXCR, giving one entry per CDR3 protein. The table shows fewer than 450,000 distinct CDR3 sequences, with approximately 9.1% occurring only once. The sequencing sample was made of naive T cells sorted from blood. These receptors originate from a woman aged 50 to 65 in good health.

Worth noting for this clonotype: No conserved phenylalanine or tryptophan ends this CDR3, so it is likely a read error. V and J are TRBV12-3 or TRBV12-4 and TRBJ2-4; TRBD2 matches at 7 bases. The CDR3 is 16 residues long. The junction had 5 bases not matched to a gene; V was cut back by 2 bases and J by 1 base. CDR3 sequence (DNA): TGTGCCAGCAGTTTATTTGCGGGAGCTGCCAAAAACATTCAGTACTAC. As protein: CASSLFAGAAKNIQYY.

There are a few counts of this clonotype. This chain's CDR3 is CASSLLGGSQQYF. The CDR3 bases are TGTGCCAGCAGCTTATTGGGGGGCTCGCAGCAGTACTTC. The V gene is TRBV11-2, the J gene TRBJ2-7; D may match TRBD1 or TRBD2 (6 bases each). Germline CDR1 is SGHAT and CDR2 is FQNNGV. The CDR3 loop spans 13 amino acids. V was trimmed by 2 bases and J by 8 bases, leaving 13 bases between them.

In its sample, this clonotype was seen a few times. The V and J genes are TRBV20-1 and TRBJ1-1; TRBD1 agrees at 10 bases. Germline trimming cut 5 bases from V and 12 bases from J; bases unmatched to any gene: 9. The CDR3 is 12 residues long. Germline V CDR1 and CDR2: DFQATT, SNEGSKA (reference sequence). This chain's CDR3 is CSAGRQGARTFF. Here the CDR3 DNA reads TGCAGTGCTGGGCGACAGGGGGCGAGAACTTTCTTT.

The rearrangement joins TRBV3-1 to TRBJ2-5, with D perhaps being TRBD1 or TRBD2 (5 bases each). Between the trimmed V and J ends, which lost 0 bases and 7 bases, there was a span of 15 bases. Germline values: CDR1 LGHDT, CDR2 YNNKEL (reference sequence). This CDR3 is built from 15 residues. In DNA, the CDR3 is TGTGCCAGCAGCCAAGATGGGACCCGGCGGGCGACCCAGTACTTC. Protein product: CASSQDGTRRATQYF.

This sequence joins TRBV6-1 and TRBJ2-1; 7 nucleotides match TRBD2. The CDR3 sequence is 16 residues long. Germline V gene data show CDR1 as MNHNS and CDR2 as SASEGT. J lost 7 bases, V lost 2 bases, and 11 bases had no gene match. CDR3 sequence: CASSERPRELWNEQFF. CDR3 nucleotides: TGTGCCAGCAGTGAACGCCCGCGGGAGCTCTGGAATGAGCAGTTCTTC.

In this sample, this clonotype turned up many times. The chain employs TRBV20-1 and TRBJ1-1; 8 nucleotides align to TRBD1. Germline CDR1 is DFQATT and CDR2 is SNEGSKA (reference sequence). The J segment lost 8 bases and the V segment lost 6 bases, leaving 5 bases of the junction unmatched. The CDR3 runs 11 residues. The DNA of the CDR3 is TGCAGTGCCAGCGGACAGGGCGAAGCTTTCTTT. Translation: CSASGQGEAFF.

The chain couples TRBV2 to TRBJ2-2; unclear D gene. The CDR3 sequence is 13 residues long. Trimming took off 1 base at V and 12 bases at J, with 12 bases between the two ends. From germline, CDR1 is SNHLY and CDR2 FYNNEI. CDR3 coding DNA: TGTGCCAGCAGTGAAGAAGGGTGGGCCAAGCTGTTTTTT. Translated, it gives CASSEEGWAKLFF.

This clonotype showed up many times. V and J are TRBV6-5 and TRBJ1-4, with D tentatively TRBD1 (5 bases). CDR3 length equals 14 residues. Trimming took off 6 bases at V and 8 bases at J, with 16 bases between the two ends. CDR1 and CDR2 (germline): MNHEY, SVGAGI. CDR3 residues: CASSLGLLREKLFF. The CDR3 DNA follows: TGTGCCAGCAGCTTGGGACTGCTGAGGGAAAAACTGTTTTTT.

This clonotype was recorded at least ten times. The rearrangement uses TRBV30 and TRBJ2-3; a weak D match, TRBD2 (7 bases). The CDR3 has 15 residues. The V gene lost 5 bases and the J gene lost 3 bases, with 18 bases spanning the gap. Germline-derived CDR1 and CDR2 are GTSNPN and SVGIG (reference sequence). In nucleotides, the CDR3 is TGTGCCTGGGGTTCACCGGGGGGCGCAACAGATACGCAGTATTTT. The encoded protein is CAWGSPGGATDTQYF.

The sample holds a few counts of this clonotype. The rearrangement joins TRBV29-1 to TRBJ2-1; 11 bases are a match to TRBD2. Germline values: CDR1 SQVTM, CDR2 ANQGSEA. The CDR3 length is 15 residues. J was trimmed by 2 bases and V by 5 bases; bases with no gene match: 5. The CDR3 loop is CSVSPGLAAYNEQFF. The CDR3 nucleotides read TGCAGCGTTTCACCGGGACTAGCGGCCTACAATGAGCAGTTCTTC.

A few counts support this clonotype. The genes are TRBV6-6 and TRBJ2-3; D may correspond to TRBD1 or TRBD2 (5 bases each). Trimming stripped 5 bases from V and 3 bases from J, with 21 bases between. This CDR3 is 17 amino acids long. Germline V CDR1 and CDR2: MNHNY, SVGAGI (reference sequence). CDR3 nucleotide sequence: TGTGCCAGCAGTAGGGACGCTCTGGACCTGGGGACAGATACGCAGTATTTT. Translation gives CASSRDALDLGTDTQYF.